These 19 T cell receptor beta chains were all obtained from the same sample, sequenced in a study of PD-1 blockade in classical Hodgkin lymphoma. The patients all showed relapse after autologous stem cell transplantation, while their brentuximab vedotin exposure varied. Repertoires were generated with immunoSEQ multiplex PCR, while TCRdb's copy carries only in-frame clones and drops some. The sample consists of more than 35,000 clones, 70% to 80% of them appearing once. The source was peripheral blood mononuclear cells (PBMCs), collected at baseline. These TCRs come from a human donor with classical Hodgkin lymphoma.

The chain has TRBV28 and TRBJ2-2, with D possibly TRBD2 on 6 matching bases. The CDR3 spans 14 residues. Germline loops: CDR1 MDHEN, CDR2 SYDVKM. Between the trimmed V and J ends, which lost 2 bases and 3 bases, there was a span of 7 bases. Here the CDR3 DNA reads TGTGCCAGCAGTTTACTAGCGTACACCGGGGAGCTGTTTTTT. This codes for CASSLLAYTGELFF.

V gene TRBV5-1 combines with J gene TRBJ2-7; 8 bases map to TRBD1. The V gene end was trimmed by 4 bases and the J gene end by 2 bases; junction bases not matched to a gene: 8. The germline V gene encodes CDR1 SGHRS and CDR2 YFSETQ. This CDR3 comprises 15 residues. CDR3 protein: CASSTGDRGAYEQYF. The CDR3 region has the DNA TGCGCCAGCAGCACTGGCGACAGGGGAGCCTACGAGCAGTACTTC.

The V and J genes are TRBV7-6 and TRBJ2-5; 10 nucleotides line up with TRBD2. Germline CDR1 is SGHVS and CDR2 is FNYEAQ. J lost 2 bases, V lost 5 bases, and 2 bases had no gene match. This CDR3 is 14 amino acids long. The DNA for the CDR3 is TGTGCCAGCAGCCCTAGCGGGAGTCAAGAGACCCAGTACTTC. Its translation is CASSPSGSQETQYF. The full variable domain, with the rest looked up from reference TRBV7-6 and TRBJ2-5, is GAGVSQSPRYKVTKRGQDVALRCDPISGHVSLYWYRQALGQGPEFLTYFNYEAQQDKSGLPNDRFSAERPEGSISTLTIQRTEQRDSAMYRCASSPSGSQETQYFGPGTRLLVL.

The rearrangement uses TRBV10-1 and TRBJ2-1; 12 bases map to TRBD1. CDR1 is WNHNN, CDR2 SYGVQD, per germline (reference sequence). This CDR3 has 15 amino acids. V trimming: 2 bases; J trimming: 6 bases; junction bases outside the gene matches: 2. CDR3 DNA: TGCGCCAGCAGTGAGCGGGACAGGGGGCCCAATGAGCAGTTCTTC. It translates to CASSERDRGPNEQFF.

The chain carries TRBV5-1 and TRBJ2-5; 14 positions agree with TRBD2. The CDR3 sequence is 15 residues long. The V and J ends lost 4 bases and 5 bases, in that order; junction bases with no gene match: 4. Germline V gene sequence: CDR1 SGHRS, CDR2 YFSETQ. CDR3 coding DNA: TGCGCCAGCAGCCAGGGACTAGCGGGAGACGAGACCCAGTACTTC. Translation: CASSQGLAGDETQYF.

The CDR3 DNA reads TGCGCCAGCAGCCAAGTTGAGGCAGGCCGACCCTATGGCTACACCTTC. It yields the protein CASSQVEAGRPYGYTF. The chain joins TRBV4-1 to TRBJ1-2; D is unresolved. The CDR3 sequence is 16 residues long. V was clipped by 1 base and J by 4 bases, with 16 bases between them. The germline V gene encodes CDR1 MGHRA and CDR2 YSYEKL.

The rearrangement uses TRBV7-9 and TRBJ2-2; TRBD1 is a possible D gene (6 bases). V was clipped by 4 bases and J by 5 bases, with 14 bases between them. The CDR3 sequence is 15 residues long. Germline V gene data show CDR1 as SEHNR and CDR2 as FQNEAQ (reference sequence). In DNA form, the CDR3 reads TGTGCCAGCAGCTCACGGTTACAGGGTACCGGGGAGCTGTTTTTT. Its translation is CASSSRLQGTGELFF.

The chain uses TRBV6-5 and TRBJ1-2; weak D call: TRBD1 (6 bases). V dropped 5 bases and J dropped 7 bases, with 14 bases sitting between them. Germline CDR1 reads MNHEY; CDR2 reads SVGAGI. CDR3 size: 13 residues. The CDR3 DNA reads TGTGCCAGCAGTGTGACAGGATCGTTTGGCTACACCTTC. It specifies CASSVTGSFGYTF.

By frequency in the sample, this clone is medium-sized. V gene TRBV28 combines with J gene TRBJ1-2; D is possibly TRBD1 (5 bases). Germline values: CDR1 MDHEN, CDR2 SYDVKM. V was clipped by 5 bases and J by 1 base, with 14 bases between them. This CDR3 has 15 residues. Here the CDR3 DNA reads TGTGCCAGCAGTGTACCGGGACGGCTTAACTATGGCTACACCTTC. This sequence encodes CASSVPGRLNYGYTF.

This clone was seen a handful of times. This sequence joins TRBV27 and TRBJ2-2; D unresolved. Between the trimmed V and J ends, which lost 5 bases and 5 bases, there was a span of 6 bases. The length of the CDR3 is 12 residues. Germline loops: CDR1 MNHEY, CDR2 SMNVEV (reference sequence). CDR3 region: CASSPLTGELFF. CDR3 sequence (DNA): TGTGCCAGCAGTCCCTTAACCGGGGAGCTGTTTTTT.

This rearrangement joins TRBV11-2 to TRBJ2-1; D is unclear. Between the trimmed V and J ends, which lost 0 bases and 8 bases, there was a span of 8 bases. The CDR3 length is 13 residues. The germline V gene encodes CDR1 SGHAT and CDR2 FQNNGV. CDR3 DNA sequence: TGTGCCAGCAGCTTAGATCGATACGATGAGCAGTTCTTC. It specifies CASSLDRYDEQFF.

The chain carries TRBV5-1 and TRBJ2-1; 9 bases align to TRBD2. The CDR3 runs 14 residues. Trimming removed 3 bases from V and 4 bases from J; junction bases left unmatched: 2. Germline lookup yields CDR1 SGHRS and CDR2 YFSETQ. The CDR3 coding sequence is TGCGCCAGCAGCTCTACTAGCGGGTACAATGAGCAGTTCTTC. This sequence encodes CASSSTSGYNEQFF.

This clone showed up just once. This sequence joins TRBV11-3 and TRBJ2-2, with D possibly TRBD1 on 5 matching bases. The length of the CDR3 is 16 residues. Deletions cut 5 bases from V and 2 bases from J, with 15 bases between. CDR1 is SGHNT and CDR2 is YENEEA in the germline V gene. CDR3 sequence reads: CASSPPGGANTGELFF. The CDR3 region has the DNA TGTGCCAGCAGCCCCCCAGGTGGGGCCAACACCGGGGAGCTGTTTTTT.

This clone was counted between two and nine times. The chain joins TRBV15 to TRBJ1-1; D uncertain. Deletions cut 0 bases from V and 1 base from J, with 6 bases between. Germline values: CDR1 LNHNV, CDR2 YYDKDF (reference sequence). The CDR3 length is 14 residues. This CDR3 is CATSRDPENTEAFF. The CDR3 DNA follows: TGTGCCACCAGCAGAGATCCGGAGAACACTGAAGCTTTCTTT. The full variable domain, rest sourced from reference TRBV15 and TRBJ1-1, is DAMVIQNPRYQVTQFGKPVTLSCSQTLNHNVMYWYQQKSSQAPKLLFHYYDKDFNNEADTPDNFQSRRPNTSFCFLDIRSPGLGDTAMYLCATSRDPENTEAFFGQGTRLTVV.

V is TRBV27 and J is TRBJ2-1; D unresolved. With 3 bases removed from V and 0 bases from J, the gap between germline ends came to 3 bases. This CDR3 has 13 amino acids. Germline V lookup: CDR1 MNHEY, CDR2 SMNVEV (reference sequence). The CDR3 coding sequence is TGTGCCAGCAGTTTGAGCTCCTACAATGAGCAGTTCTTC. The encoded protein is CASSLSSYNEQFF.

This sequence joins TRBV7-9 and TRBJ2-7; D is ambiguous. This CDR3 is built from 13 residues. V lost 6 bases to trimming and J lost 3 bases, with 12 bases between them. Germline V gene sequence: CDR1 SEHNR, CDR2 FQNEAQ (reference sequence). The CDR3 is CASSFLGVYEQYF. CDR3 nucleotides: TGTGCCAGCAGTTTCTTGGGCGTCTACGAGCAGTACTTC.

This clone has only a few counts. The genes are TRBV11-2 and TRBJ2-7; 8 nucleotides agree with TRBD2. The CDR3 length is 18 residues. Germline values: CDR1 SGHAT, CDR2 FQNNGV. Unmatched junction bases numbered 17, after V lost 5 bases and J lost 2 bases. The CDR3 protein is CASSPSPDGTSGAYEQYF. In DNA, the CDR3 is TGTGCCAGCAGCCCCTCTCCGGACGGTACTAGCGGTGCCTACGAGCAGTACTTC.

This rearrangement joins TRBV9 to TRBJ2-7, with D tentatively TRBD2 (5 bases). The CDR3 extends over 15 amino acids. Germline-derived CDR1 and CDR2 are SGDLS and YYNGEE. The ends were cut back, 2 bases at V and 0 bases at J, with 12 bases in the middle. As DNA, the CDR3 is TGTGCCAGCAGCGTGGACTCGACGAGCTCCTACGAGCAGTACTTC. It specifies CASSVDSTSSYEQYF.

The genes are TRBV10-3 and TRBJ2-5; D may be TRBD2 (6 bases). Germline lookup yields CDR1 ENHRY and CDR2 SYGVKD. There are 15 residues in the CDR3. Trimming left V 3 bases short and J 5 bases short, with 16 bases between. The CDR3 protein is CAISDPGVIQETQYF. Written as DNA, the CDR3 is TGTGCCATCAGTGATCCGGGAGTGATTCAGGAGACCCAGTACTTC.